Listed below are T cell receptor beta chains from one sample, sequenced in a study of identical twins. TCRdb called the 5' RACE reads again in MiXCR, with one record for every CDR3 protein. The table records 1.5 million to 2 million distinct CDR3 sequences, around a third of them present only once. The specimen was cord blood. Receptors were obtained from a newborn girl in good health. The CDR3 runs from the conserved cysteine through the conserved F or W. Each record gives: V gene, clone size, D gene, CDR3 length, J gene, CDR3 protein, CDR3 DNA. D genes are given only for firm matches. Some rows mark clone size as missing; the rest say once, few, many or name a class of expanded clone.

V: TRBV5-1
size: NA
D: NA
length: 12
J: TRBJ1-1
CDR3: CASNGQNTEAFF
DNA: TGCGCCAGCAACGGACAGAACACTGAAGCTTTCTTT

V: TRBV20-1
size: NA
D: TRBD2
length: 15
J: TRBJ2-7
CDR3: CSARVAGGAYNEQYF
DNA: TGCAGTGCTCGGGTAGCGGGGGGGGCCTACAATGAGCAGTACTTC

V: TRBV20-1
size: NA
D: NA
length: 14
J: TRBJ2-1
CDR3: CSAREFGGYGEQFF
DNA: TGCAGTGCTAGAGAGTTTGGCGGCTACGGTGAGCAGTTCTTC

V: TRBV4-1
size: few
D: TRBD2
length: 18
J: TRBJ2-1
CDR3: CASSPGLARGRSYNEQFF
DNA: TGCGCCAGCAGCCCCGGACTAGCGAGAGGACGGTCCTACAATGAGCAGTTCTTC

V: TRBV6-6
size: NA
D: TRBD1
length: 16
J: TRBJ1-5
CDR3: CANSYGTGEADQPQHF
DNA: TGTGCCAACAGTTACGGGACAGGGGAAGCCGATCAGCCCCAGCATTTT

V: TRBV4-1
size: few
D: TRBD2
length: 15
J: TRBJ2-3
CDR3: CASSPQGLGADTQYF
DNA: TGCGCCAGCAGCCCCCAGGGACTAGGCGCAGATACGCAGTATTTT

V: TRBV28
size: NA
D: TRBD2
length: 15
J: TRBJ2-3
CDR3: CASASGTSALSAQYF
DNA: TGTGCCAGCGCCTCCGGGACTAGCGCTCTTTCGGCGCAGTATTTT

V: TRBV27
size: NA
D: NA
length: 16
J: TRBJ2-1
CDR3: CASSLKRRGSLDEQFF
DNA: TGTGCCAGCAGTTTAAAACGCCGGGGGTCCTTGGATGAGCAGTTCTTC

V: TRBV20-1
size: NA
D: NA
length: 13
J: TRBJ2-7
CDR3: CSAIGVWAYEQYF
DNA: TGCAGTGCTATAGGAGTATGGGCCTACGAGCAGTACTTC

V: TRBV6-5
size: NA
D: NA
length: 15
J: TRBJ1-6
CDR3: CASSYSILHNSPLHF
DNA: TGTGCCAGCAGTTACTCGATCCTCCATAATTCACCCCTCCACTTT

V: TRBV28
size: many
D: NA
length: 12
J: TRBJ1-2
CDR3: CASSLSGGGYTF
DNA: TGTGCCAGCAGTTTATCGGGGGGTGGCTACACCTTC

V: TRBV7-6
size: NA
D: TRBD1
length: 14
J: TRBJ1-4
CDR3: CASTPDRAYEKLFF
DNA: TGTGCCAGCACCCCCGACAGGGCCTATGAAAAACTGTTTTTT

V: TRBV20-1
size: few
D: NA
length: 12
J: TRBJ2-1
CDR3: CSTYRGHNEQFF
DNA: TGCAGTACCTACCGGGGGCACAATGAGCAGTTCTTC

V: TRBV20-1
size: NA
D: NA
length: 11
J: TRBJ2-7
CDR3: CSAMLSYEQYF
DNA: TGCAGTGCTATGCTATCCTACGAGCAGTACTTC

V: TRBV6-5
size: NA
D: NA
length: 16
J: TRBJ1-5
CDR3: CAGSPTDPGSSQPQHF
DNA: TGTGCCGGCAGTCCGACGGACCCCGGGAGTAGTCAGCCCCAGCATTTT

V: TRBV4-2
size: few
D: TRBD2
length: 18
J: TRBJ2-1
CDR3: CASSQQGLAGSSYNEQFF
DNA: TGTGCCAGCAGCCAACAAGGACTAGCGGGTTCCTCCTACAATGAGCAGTTCTTC

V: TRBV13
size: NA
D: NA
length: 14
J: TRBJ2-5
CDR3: CASSLRTTQETQYF
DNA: TGTGCCAGCAGTTTGCGGACTACTCAAGAGACCCAGTACTTC

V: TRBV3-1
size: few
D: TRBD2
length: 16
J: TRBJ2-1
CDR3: CASSQVSAGAHNEQFF
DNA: TGTGCCAGCAGCCAAGTTTCGGCGGGAGCACACAATGAGCAGTTCTTC

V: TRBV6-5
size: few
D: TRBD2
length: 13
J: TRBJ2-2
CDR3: CASTKGGAGELFF
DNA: TGTGCCAGCACTAAGGGAGGGGCCGGGGAGCTGTTTTTT

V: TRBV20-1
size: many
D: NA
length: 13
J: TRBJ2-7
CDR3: CSARIVESYEQYF
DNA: TGCAGTGCTAGAATAGTGGAGTCCTACGAGCAGTACTTC

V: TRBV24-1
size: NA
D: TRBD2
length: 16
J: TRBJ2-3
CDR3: CATSDLRLAGADTQYF
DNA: TGTGCCACCAGTGACCTTCGACTAGCGGGAGCAGATACGCAGTATTTT

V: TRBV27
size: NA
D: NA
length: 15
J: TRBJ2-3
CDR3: CASSQTRSSTDTQYF
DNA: TGTGCCAGCAGTCAAACTAGGTCTAGCACAGATACGCAGTATTTT

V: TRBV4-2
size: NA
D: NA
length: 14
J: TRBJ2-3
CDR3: CASSPTSLADTQYF
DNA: TGTGCCAGCAGCCCCACTAGTTTAGCAGATACGCAGTATTTT

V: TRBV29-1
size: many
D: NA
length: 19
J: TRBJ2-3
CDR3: CSVEDWRGGTTFSTDTQYF
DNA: TGCAGCGTTGAGGATTGGCGTGGTGGGACCACCTTTAGCACAGATACGCAGTATTTT

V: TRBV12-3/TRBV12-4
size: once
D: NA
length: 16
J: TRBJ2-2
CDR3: CASSPLMVTNTGELFF
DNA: TGTGCCAGCAGTCCCCTTATGGTAACGAACACCGGGGAGCTGTTTTTT

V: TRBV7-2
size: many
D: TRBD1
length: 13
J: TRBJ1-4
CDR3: CASSPTGGEKLFF
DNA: TGTGCCAGCAGCCCCACAGGGGGCGAAAAACTGTTTTTT

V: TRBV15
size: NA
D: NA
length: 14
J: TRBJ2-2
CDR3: CATSREPHTGELFF
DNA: TGTGCCACCAGCAGAGAACCCCATACCGGGGAGCTGTTTTTT

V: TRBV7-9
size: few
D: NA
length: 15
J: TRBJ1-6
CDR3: CASSLAAADNSPLHF
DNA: TGTGCCAGCAGCTTAGCGGCAGCCGATAATTCACCCCTCCACTTT

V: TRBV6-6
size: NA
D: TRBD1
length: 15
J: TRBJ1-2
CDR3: CASSYVSGTGYGYTF
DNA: TGTGCCAGCAGTTACGTCTCCGGGACAGGCTATGGCTACACCTTC

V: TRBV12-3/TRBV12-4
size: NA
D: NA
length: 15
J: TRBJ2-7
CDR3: CASSQHRAGTYEQYF
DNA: TGTGCCAGCAGCCAGCACAGGGCGGGAACCTACGAGCAGTACTTC

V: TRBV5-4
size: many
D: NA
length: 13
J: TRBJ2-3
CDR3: CASSSSPRDTQYF
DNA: TGTGCCAGCAGCTCCTCTCCGAGGGATACGCAGTATTTT

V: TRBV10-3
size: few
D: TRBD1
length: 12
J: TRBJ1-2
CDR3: CATRTGIYGYTF
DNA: TGTGCCACCCGGACAGGGATTTATGGCTACACCTTC

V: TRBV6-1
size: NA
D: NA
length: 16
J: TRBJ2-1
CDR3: CASSEGRVTFYNEQFF
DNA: TGTGCCAGCAGTGAGGGAAGGGTGACTTTCTACAATGAGCAGTTCTTC

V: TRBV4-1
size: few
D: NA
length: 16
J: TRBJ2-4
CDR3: CASSRIAELAKNIQYF
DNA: TGCGCCAGCAGCCGAATAGCGGAGCTAGCCAAAAACATTCAGTACTTC

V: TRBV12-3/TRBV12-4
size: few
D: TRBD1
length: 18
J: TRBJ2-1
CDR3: CASSLSTGPFYSYNEQFF
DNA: TGTGCCAGCAGTTTATCGACAGGGCCATTTTACTCCTACAATGAGCAGTTCTTC

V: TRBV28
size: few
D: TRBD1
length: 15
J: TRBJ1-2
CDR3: CASSSGQGYAYGYTF
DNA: TGTGCCAGCAGTTCCGGACAGGGTTACGCCTATGGCTACACCTTC

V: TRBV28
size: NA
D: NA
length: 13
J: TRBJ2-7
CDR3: CASSSGTVVWQYF
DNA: TGTGCCAGCAGTTCCGGGACGGTTGTATGGCAGTACTTC

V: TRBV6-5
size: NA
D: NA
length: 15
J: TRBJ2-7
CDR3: CASRYYQETNYEQYF
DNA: TGTGCCAGCAGGTACTACCAGGAAACCAACTACGAGCAGTACTTC

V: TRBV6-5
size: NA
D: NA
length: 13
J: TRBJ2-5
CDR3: CASSYRTEETQYF
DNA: TGTGCCAGCAGTTACCGAACAGAAGAGACCCAGTACTTC